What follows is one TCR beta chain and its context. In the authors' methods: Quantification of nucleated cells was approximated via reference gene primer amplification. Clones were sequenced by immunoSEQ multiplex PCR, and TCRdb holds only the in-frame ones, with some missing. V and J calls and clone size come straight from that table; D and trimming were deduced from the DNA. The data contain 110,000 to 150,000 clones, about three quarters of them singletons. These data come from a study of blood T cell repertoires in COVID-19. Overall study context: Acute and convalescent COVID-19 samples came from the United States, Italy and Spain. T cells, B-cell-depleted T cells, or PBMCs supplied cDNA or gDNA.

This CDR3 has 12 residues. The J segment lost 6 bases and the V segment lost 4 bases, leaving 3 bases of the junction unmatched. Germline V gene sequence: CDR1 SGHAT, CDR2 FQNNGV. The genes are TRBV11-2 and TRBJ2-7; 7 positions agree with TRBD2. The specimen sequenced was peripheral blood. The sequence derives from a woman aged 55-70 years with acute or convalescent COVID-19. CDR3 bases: TGTGCCAGCAGCTGGACTAGTCGCGAGCAGTACTTC. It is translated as CASSWTSREQYF.